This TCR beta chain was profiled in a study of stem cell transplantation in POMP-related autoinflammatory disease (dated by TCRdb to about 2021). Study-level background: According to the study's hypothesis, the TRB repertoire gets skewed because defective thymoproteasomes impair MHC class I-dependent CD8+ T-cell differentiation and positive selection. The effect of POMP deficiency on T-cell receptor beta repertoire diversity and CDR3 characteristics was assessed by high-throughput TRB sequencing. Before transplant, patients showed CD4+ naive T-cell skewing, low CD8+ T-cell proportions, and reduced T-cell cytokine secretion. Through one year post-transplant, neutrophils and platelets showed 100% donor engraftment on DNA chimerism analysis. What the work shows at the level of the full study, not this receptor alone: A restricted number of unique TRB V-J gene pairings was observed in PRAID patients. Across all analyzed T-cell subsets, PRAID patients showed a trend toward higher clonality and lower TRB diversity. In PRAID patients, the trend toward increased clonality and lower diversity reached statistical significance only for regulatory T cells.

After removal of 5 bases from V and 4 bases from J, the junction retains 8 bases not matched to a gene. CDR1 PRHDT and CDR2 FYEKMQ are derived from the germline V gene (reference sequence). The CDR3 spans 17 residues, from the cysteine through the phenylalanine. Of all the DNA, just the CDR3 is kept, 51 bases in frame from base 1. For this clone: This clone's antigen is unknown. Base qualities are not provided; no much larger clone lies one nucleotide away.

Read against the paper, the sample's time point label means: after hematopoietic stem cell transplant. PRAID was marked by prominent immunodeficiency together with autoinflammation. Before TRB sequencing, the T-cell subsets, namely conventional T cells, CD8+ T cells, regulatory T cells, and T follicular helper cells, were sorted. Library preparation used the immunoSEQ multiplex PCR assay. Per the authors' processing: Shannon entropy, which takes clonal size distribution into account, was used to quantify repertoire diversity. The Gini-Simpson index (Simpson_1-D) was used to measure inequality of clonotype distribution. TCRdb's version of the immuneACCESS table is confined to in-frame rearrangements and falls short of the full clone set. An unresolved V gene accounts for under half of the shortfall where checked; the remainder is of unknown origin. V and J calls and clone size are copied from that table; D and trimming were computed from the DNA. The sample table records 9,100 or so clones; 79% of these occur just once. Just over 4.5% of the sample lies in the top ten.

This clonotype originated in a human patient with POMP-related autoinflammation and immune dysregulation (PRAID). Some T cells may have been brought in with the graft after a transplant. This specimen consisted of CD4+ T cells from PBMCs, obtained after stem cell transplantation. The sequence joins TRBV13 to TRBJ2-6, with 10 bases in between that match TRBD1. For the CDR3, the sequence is CASSPRDRGPGANVLTF. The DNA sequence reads TGTGCCAGCAGCCCCCGGGACAGGGGTCCCGGGGCCAACGTCCTGACTTTC.